A selection of T cell receptor beta chains follows, all from one sample in a study of T cell repertoires in cytomegalovirus infection. Which antigens these TCRs recognize remains unknown. In TCRdb, the reads were re-called with MiXCR into one record per CDR3 protein. The repertoire includes around 69,000 distinct CDR3 sequences, approximately 22% of them detected once, and 55% to 75% sits in the top ten. The sample here was CD8+ T cells from cultured PBMCs, taken from culture after CMV antigen stimulation. These receptors came from a human donor in good health (CMV status not recorded). Some clones in this sample may be carry-over from other donors' samples. The conserved cysteine and the conserved F or W are not part of the CDR3 here.

len	v_gene	CDR3aa
14	TRBV7-6	ASSSHQGRNYNEQF
12	TRBV7-9	ASSLGDSTEKLF
11	TRBV7-3	ASGIGGNTEAF
10	TRBV5-4	ASSWNHNEQF
15	TRBV6-2/TRBV6-3	ASSSVFETTGPYEQY
14	TRBV6-5	ASSYSDRAVNTEAF
14	TRBV28	ASSLIVGGIYNEQF
12	TRBV15	ATSRDGDSLDLF
10	TRBV29-1	SVVQTNTEAF
13	TRBV6-1	ASSERSWENTEAF
9	TRBV7-2	AADTNYGYT
18	TRBV4-1	ASSPGGSGGSLSSYNEQF
14	TRBV7-9	ASSIGTVHSTDTQY
14	TRBV7-2	ASSPRSALPSYEQY
13	TRBV6-2/TRBV6-3	ASSYSPDLNSPLH
13	TRBV6-5	ASRATRGTNTEAF
12	TRBV7-2	ASSRGLSNQPQH
14	TRBV7-9	ASSFIGSKAGEKLF
12	TRBV28	ASSSGGRTDTQY
11	TRBV6-1	ASRDRYTDTQY
11	TRBV11-1	ASSLAVPDTQY
12	TRBV5-4	ASTPTGMVHEAF
13	TRBV7-2	ASSPFAKDHTEAF
15	TRBV12-3/TRBV12-4	ASSSTRSMAFNYGYT
17	TRBV7-3	ASSLNYPGQNSGANVLT
15	TRBV27	ASSLSRRGPLTGELF
14	TRBV7-6	ASSLVPEQVEETQY
17	TRBV7-9	ASSFQDRGPRRGSEKLF
10	TRBV6-2/TRBV6-3	ASSYRGPEAF
13	TRBV7-2	ASSKTSGGLYTQY
12	TRBV13	ASSAGQGGYEQY
11	TRBV6-2/TRBV6-3	ASSYGGWTEAF
13	TRBV12-3/TRBV12-4	ASSQTGGSTDTQY
10	TRBV12-3/TRBV12-4	ASSRDSYGYT
15	TRBV7-8	ASSRRRGTGLTYEQY
10	TRBV7-9	ASSDRDTEAF
9	TRBV27	ASRVRETQY
13	TRBV4-1	ASSQDPSLDSPLH
13	TRBV6-5	ASSQLLGDLETQY
9	TRBV7-6	ASSAGDEQF
9	TRBV2	ASRRGSEAF
13	TRBV7-8	ASSLVGGSNQPQH
13	TRBV7-2	ASSLVAQGGNEQF
8	TRBV6-6	AIRAAEAF
12	TRBV19	ASRMDRMNTEAF
11	TRBV6-2/TRBV6-3	ASRGPGKDTQY
13	TRBV7-8	ASSIDREYNSPLH
13	TRBV4-1	ASSPPATDQETQY
13	TRBV7-8	ASSLETSGSYEQY
12	TRBV6-6	ASSYSSDNEKLF
10	TRBV5-1	ASSRDSHEQY
12	TRBV6-5	ASSPTVLGNTIY
11	TRBV7-6	ASSSQGDNEQF
13	TRBV7-6	ASSLAATSIDEQF
13	TRBV4-1	ASSQVTGPDPPQH
12	TRBV12-3/TRBV12-4	ASSLGNSGNTIY
10	TRBV7-9	ASSPDPDTQY
10	TRBV5-8	ASSLYDQALD
11	TRBV19	ASSIWGQETQY